The 13 T cell receptor beta chains below all came from one sample that was sequenced in a study of blood T cell repertoires in COVID-19. TCRdb's table, derived via immunoSEQ multiplex PCR, lists solely in-frame clones and lacks some. In the table there are 150,000 to 190,000 clones, approximately 90% of which are singletons. Material for sequencing was peripheral blood. The receptors originated from a woman aged 70 to 79 with acute or convalescent COVID-19.

V and J are TRBV18 and TRBJ1-5, with 8 bases that match TRBD1. The CDR3 is 18 amino acids. Losses at the gene ends were 1 base for V and 1 base for J; bases not matched to a gene: 9. From germline, CDR1 is KGHSH and CDR2 LQKENI. The CDR3 DNA reads as TGTGCCAGCTCACCACAGAGACAGGGGATTATGAGCAATCAGCCCCAGCATTTT. Protein: CASSPQRQGIMSNQPQHF.

The chain uses TRBV27 and TRBJ2-5; the match to TRBD1 covers 7 bases. CDR1 is MNHEY, CDR2 SMNVEV, per germline (reference sequence). The CDR3 is 16 residues long. After removal of 5 bases from V and 4 bases from J, the junction contained 13 bases not matched to a gene. The DNA for the CDR3 is TGTGCCAGCAGTCCACTACCGAGGGGGCGCGTAGAGACCCAGTACTTC. Its translation: CASSPLPRGRVETQYF.

This clone has only one observation. The CDR3, as DNA: TGTGCCAGCAGTTTGGGGCACTTGGGGACTGAAGCTTTCTTT. It specifies CASSLGHLGTEAFF. The chain couples TRBV28 to TRBJ1-1; D may be TRBD1 (5 bases). Germline CDR1 MDHEN, CDR2 SYDVKM. CDR3 length: 14 amino acids. Trimming stripped 3 bases from V and 5 bases from J, with 13 bases between.

The chain has TRBV18 and TRBJ2-5; D may be TRBD2 (6 bases). The germline V gene encodes CDR1 KGHSH and CDR2 LQKENI. The CDR3 loop spans 13 amino acids. V gave up 5 bases and J gave up 5 bases, with 12 bases separating them. The CDR3, as DNA: TGTGCCAGCTCAACGGGGGACGGGGAGACCCAGTACTTC. The encoded protein is CASSTGDGETQYF.

V usage is TRBV27 and J usage is TRBJ1-6, with 9 nucleotides matching TRBD1. The CDR3 sequence is 15 residues long. Trimming took 5 bases from V and 9 from J; bases not matched to a gene: 8. Germline assignment: CDR1 MNHEY and CDR2 SMNVEV (reference sequence). The CDR3 bases are TGTGCCAGCAGTCCCAGACAGGGGGTGACTTCACCCCTCCACTTT. Its protein product is CASSPRQGVTSPLHF.

This clone was observed a single time. DNA of the CDR3: TGTGCCAGCAGCCAAGTAGGCGGGGGCGTTTTCACAGATACGCAGTATTTT. It yields the protein CASSQVGGGVFTDTQYF. This chain uses TRBV4-2 with TRBJ2-3, with D tentatively TRBD2 (7 bases). Trimming removed 1 base at V and 2 bases at J, with 16 bases between. The germline V gene has CDR1 LGHNA and CDR2 YNFKEQ. CDR3 length: 17 amino acids.

This chain joins TRBV7-2 and TRBJ2-2; 9 bases are a match to TRBD1. V lost 4 bases to trimming and J lost 5 bases; unmatched junction nucleotides: 2. Per the germline V gene, CDR1 is SGHTA and CDR2 is FQGNSA. The length of the CDR3 is 14 residues. CDR3 bases: TGTGCCAGCAGCTCGGGACAGGGAACCGGGGAGCTGTTTTTT. Amino acids: CASSSGQGTGELFF.

The chain combines TRBV5-1 with TRBJ2-1, with D possibly TRBD1 on 5 matching bases. The CDR3 totals 13 residues. V lost 0 bases and J lost 4, with 5 bases in between. Germline V gives CDR1 SGHRS, CDR2 YFSETQ. The chain's CDR3 is CASSLGQYNEQFF. CDR3 DNA sequence: TGCGCCAGCAGCTTGGGACAGTACAATGAGCAGTTCTTC.

The rearrangement joins TRBV24-1 to TRBJ2-1; the match to TRBD2 covers 14 bases. Germline CDR1 and CDR2: KGHDR and SFDVKD. The length of the CDR3 is 15 residues. J lost 7 bases, V lost 5 bases, and 3 bases had no gene match. CDR3: CATSVGTSGGNEQFF. The CDR3 DNA sequence: TGTGCCACCAGTGTAGGGACTAGCGGGGGAAATGAGCAGTTCTTC.

This chain joins TRBV2 and TRBJ1-1; no clear D gene. The CDR3 extends over 10 amino acids. The V gene's germline CDR1 is SNHLY and CDR2 FYNNEI. The V end lost 7 bases, the J end lost 6 bases, and 6 bases lay between the germline ends. In DNA form, the CDR3 reads TGTGCCAGCACAGGTCCTGAAGCTTTCTTT. Amino acid sequence: CASTGPEAFF. Full variable domain (remainder filled in from reference TRBV2 and TRBJ1-1): EPEVTQTPSHQVTQMGQEVILRCVPISNHLYFYWYRQILGQKVEFLVSFYNNEISEKSEIFDDQFSVERPDGSNFTLKIRSTKLEDSAMYFCASTGPEAFFGQGTRLTVV.

This clone was observed a handful of times. CDR3 amino acids: CASSQDHRLQYF. DNA of the CDR3: TGTGCCAGCAGCCAAGATCACAGGCTCCAGTACTTC. The J gene is TRBJ2-5, the V gene TRBV14, with D possibly matching TRBD1 (5 bases). CDR3 length: 12 amino acids. CDR1 SGHDN and CDR2 FVKESK come from the germline V gene. V shed 0 bases and J shed 10 bases, with 9 bases lying between them.

This chain uses TRBV27 with TRBJ1-5, with TRBD1 matching 10 bases. Germline trimming cut 1 base from V and 1 base from J; bases unmatched to any gene: 4. This CDR3 contains 17 residues. CDR1 is MNHEY, CDR2 SMNVEV, per germline (reference sequence). This chain's CDR3 is CASSLFRTGGSNQPQHF. For the CDR3, the DNA is TGTGCCAGCAGTTTATTTAGGACAGGGGGGAGCAATCAGCCCCAGCATTTT.

The chain couples TRBV5-1 to TRBJ1-2, with a weak D call TRBD1 (5 bases). There are 14 residues in the CDR3. CDR1 and CDR2 (germline): SGHRS, YFSETQ. The V gene lost 3 bases and the J gene lost 4 bases, with 13 bases spanning the gap. CDR3 nucleotide sequence: TGCGCCAGCAGCTCCGGAGGGGTTTCCTATGGCTACACCTTC. This codes for CASSSGGVSYGYTF.